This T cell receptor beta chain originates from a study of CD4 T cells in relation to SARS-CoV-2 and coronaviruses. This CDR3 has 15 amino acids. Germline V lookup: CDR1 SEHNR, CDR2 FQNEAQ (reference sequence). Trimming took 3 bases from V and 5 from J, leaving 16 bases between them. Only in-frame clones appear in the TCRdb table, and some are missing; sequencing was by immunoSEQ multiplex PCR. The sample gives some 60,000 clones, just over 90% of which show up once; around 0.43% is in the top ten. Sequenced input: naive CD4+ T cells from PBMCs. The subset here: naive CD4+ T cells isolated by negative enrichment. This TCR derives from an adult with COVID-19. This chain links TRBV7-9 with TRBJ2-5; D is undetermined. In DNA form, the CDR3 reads TGTGCCAGCAGCTTGTCACTTTGGCTGGGGGAGACCCAGTACTTC. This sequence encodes CASSLSLWLGETQYF.